This T cell receptor (beta chain) was retrieved from a study of blood T cells in healthy people across ages. Study-wide points: Because donor CMV status was unknown, expanded clonotype changes were possibly confounded. PBMCs were not sorted, which prevented a conclusive comparison of naive versus antigen-experienced cells.

Concerning this clonotype: Its antigen is undetermined.

A second roughly 7 to 12 cycle PCR used barcoded and J-beta primers. TCRdb reprocessed the 5' RACE reads via MiXCR and lists one record per CDR3 protein. Among fewer than 950,000 distinct CDR3 sequences listed, about 37% were seen once. Trimming stripped 3 bases from V and 3 bases from J, with 13 bases between. CDR1 SQVTM and CDR2 ANQGSEA come from the germline V gene. This CDR3 spans 14 amino acids. This receptor was identified in a man aged 18 to 29 in good health. The chain carries TRBV29-1 and TRBJ2-3; a possible D gene is TRBD2 (5 bases). What was sequenced was blood. DNA for the CDR3: TGCAGCGTTGATCGGGCGGAGGCTACAGATACGCAGTATTTT. The encoded protein is CSVDRAEATDTQYF.